This T cell receptor (beta chain) was observed in a study of blood T cell repertoires in COVID-19. Study-level information: The samples span acute and convalescent COVID-19 from the United States, Italy and Spain.

Original processing methods: Reference gene primer amplification yielded estimated nucleated cell counts. The table came from immunoSEQ multiplex PCR; TCRdb's copy has only in-frame clones and leaves some out. The V and J calls and clone size were taken over from that table, and D and trimming were inferred from the DNA. The sample includes 200,000 to 250,000 clones, around 86% of them seen just once. The V gene lost 2 bases and the J gene lost 0 bases, with 10 bases spanning the gap. The germline V gene encodes CDR1 MNHEY and CDR2 SMNVEV (reference sequence). The CDR3 spans 15 residues. Those who participated ranged in age from 18 to 89 years and resided in some 24 US areas.

This clonotype was sampled from a woman between 40 and 50 years old with acute COVID-19. The specimen sequenced was PBMCs or T cells enriched from blood (not recorded which). The V and J genes are TRBV27 and TRBJ1-2; the D is unclear. CDR3 in amino acids: CASSLTTQANYGYTF. CDR3 DNA: TGTGCCAGCAGTTTAACAACACAAGCTAACTATGGCTACACCTTC.